Listed below are T cell receptor beta chains from one sample, sequenced in a study of CXCR3-negative and CXCR3-positive naive CD8 T cells. TCRdb reprocessed the 5' RACE reads, with one entry per CDR3 protein and no DNA. The table for this sample gives tens of thousands of distinct CDR3 sequences. What was sequenced was naive CXCR3- CD8+ T cells from blood. The receptors here all came from a human donor in good health. Some clones in this sample may be carry-over from other donors' samples. Each CDR3 is given with its conserved first and last residue. The order of the fields is clone size, J gene, V gene, CDR3 protein. The size entry is marked missing in some rows and otherwise reads once, few, many or a size class.

abundance: .
j_gene: TRBJ2-7
v_gene: TRBV6-5
CDR3aa: CATRTGNYEQYF

abundance: .
j_gene: TRBJ1-2
v_gene: TRBV7-9
CDR3aa: CASSYWDGYTF

abundance: .
j_gene: TRBJ2-2
v_gene: TRBV28
CDR3aa: CAGTSRGTPFTGELFF

abundance: .
j_gene: TRBJ1-2
v_gene: TRBV6-5
CDR3aa: CASSPGLYYGYTF

abundance: .
j_gene: TRBJ1-1
v_gene: TRBV12-3/TRBV12-4
CDR3aa: CASSLAPAPEAFF

abundance: .
j_gene: TRBJ2-3
v_gene: TRBV10-3
CDR3aa: CAISGSGGSTDTQYF

abundance: .
j_gene: TRBJ2-1
v_gene: TRBV2
CDR3aa: CASRTSVHEQFF

abundance: medium-sized
j_gene: TRBJ2-3
v_gene: TRBV4-2
CDR3aa: CASSQSGTSRDTQYF

abundance: .
j_gene: TRBJ2-7
v_gene: TRBV9
CDR3aa: CASSVGRNTYEQYF

abundance: .
j_gene: TRBJ2-1
v_gene: TRBV14
CDR3aa: CASSQLPGNIPKENEQFF

abundance: .
j_gene: TRBJ2-1
v_gene: TRBV5-1
CDR3aa: CASSLVAGRSYNEQFF

abundance: .
j_gene: TRBJ2-7
v_gene: TRBV29-1
CDR3aa: CSVGIAAGYEQYF

abundance: .
j_gene: TRBJ1-2
v_gene: TRBV29-1
CDR3aa: CSVPHRDSNYGYTF

abundance: .
j_gene: TRBJ2-3
v_gene: TRBV12-5
CDR3aa: CASGFSHFGPTDTQYF

abundance: .
j_gene: TRBJ2-4
v_gene: TRBV6-6
CDR3aa: CASSGAKNIQYF

abundance: .
j_gene: TRBJ2-1
v_gene: TRBV7-7
CDR3aa: CASSPGTDSYNEQFF

abundance: .
j_gene: TRBJ2-7
v_gene: TRBV27
CDR3aa: CASSPGESYEQYF

abundance: .
j_gene: TRBJ1-1
v_gene: TRBV10-2
CDR3aa: CASSELLGAEAFF

abundance: .
j_gene: TRBJ2-3
v_gene: TRBV4-1
CDR3aa: CASTGFLQGFADTQYF

abundance: .
j_gene: TRBJ2-7
v_gene: TRBV27
CDR3aa: CASSRQGTYEQYF

abundance: .
j_gene: TRBJ1-1
v_gene: TRBV20-1
CDR3aa: CSERRRDTEAFF

abundance: .
j_gene: TRBJ1-1
v_gene: TRBV27
CDR3aa: CASSWTPSGNTEAFF

abundance: .
j_gene: TRBJ2-2
v_gene: TRBV12-3/TRBV12-4
CDR3aa: CASSFWVRTDDWYTGELFF

abundance: .
j_gene: TRBJ1-1
v_gene: TRBV10-2
CDR3aa: CASSKGTEMNTEAFF

abundance: .
j_gene: TRBJ2-5
v_gene: TRBV20-1
CDR3aa: CSARGGSSQETQYF

abundance: .
j_gene: TRBJ1-2
v_gene: TRBV6-2/TRBV6-3
CDR3aa: CASSSARANGYTF

abundance: .
j_gene: TRBJ2-1
v_gene: TRBV12-3/TRBV12-4
CDR3aa: CASRPSGRRDNEQFF

abundance: .
j_gene: TRBJ1-1
v_gene: TRBV20-1
CDR3aa: CSAREEGRDTEAFF

abundance: .
j_gene: TRBJ2-7
v_gene: TRBV12-5
CDR3aa: CASGLPGSAYEQYF

abundance: .
j_gene: TRBJ1-1
v_gene: TRBV12-3/TRBV12-4
CDR3aa: CASGWAPEAFF

abundance: .
j_gene: TRBJ2-1
v_gene: TRBV9
CDR3aa: CASSGRDEQFF

abundance: .
j_gene: TRBJ1-5
v_gene: TRBV6-5
CDR3aa: CASSYSNDMIEAQHF

abundance: .
j_gene: TRBJ2-4
v_gene: TRBV3-1
CDR3aa: CASSQDRGLPTIQYF

abundance: .
j_gene: TRBJ2-3
v_gene: TRBV9
CDR3aa: CASSVGDRDTDTQYF

abundance: .
j_gene: TRBJ2-7
v_gene: TRBV6-5
CDR3aa: CASSYLREAVEQYF

abundance: .
j_gene: TRBJ2-7
v_gene: TRBV28
CDR3aa: CASSFHYEQYF